The 26 T cell receptor beta chains reported below all come from one sample, sequenced in a study of T cell responses to AZD1222 COVID-19 vaccine. The data were produced by immunoSEQ multiplex PCR, yet TCRdb's version contains in-frame clones alone and is incomplete. Among approximately 110,000 clones, around 87% were seen once, and the ten largest hold about 4.6%. The sample consisted of peripheral blood, taken 28 days after the second AZD1222 dose. These receptors originate from an adult who received the AZD1222 COVID-19 vaccine.

The chain is built from TRBV9 and TRBJ2-1, with D hard to call. The CDR3 totals 15 residues. The V gene lost 3 bases and the J gene lost 7 bases, with 17 bases spanning the gap. Germline-derived CDR1 and CDR2 are SGDLS and YYNGEE. The CDR3 sequence: CASSAHTMAGNEQFF. CDR3 in DNA: TGTGCCAGCAGCGCACATACCATGGCTGGGAATGAGCAGTTCTTC.

This clone was counted only a few times. The J gene is TRBJ1-3, the V gene TRBV3-1 (or the pseudogene TRBV3-2); TRBD1 matches at 7 bases. The ends lost 1 base at V and 1 base at J; junction bases unmatched: 13. In germline, CDR1 is LGHDT, CDR2 YNNKEL (reference sequence). The CDR3 has 19 residues. CDR3: CASSQVTLRTGRSGNTIYF. CDR3 nucleotides: TGTGCCAGCAGCCAAGTTACCCTGAGGACAGGACGGTCTGGAAACACCATATATTTT.

J is TRBJ1-1 and V is TRBV7-3, with D uncertain. V gave up 2 bases and J gave up 10 bases, with 11 bases separating them. CDR3 length: 12 amino acids. From germline, CDR1 is SGHTA and CDR2 FQGTGA. The chain's CDR3 is CASSLGGQPAFF. The CDR3 DNA is TGTGCCAGCAGCTTAGGTGGGCAGCCAGCTTTCTTT.

The chain combines TRBV25-1 with TRBJ1-2; a weak D match, TRBD1 (5 bases). The germline CDR1 and CDR2 sequences are MGHDK and SYGVNS. This CDR3 region has 12 residues. With 6 bases removed from V and 5 bases from J, the gap between germline ends came to 10 bases. The CDR3 coding sequence is TGTGCCAGCAGCGACAGTCGTTATGGCTACACCTTC. It codes for CASSDSRYGYTF.

There are a few counts of this clone. J is TRBJ2-2 and V is TRBV5-4, with 9 bases lining up with TRBD2. CDR3 length: 18 amino acids. Germline CDR1 reads SGHNT; CDR2 reads YYREEE (reference sequence). The trim removed 0 bases at V and 1 base at J, leaving 7 bases unmatched. The CDR3 sequence is CASSLGAGGPLNTGELFF. In DNA, the CDR3 is TGTGCCAGCAGCTTGGGAGCGGGAGGTCCGCTGAACACCGGGGAGCTGTTTTTT. Using reference TRBV5-4 and TRBJ2-2 for the parts outside the CDR3, the full variable domain is ETGVTQSPTHLIKTRGQQVTLRCSSQSGHNTVSWYQQALGQGPQFIFQYYREEENGRGNFPPRFSGLQFPNYSSELNVNALELDDSALYLCASSLGAGGPLNTGELFFGEGSRLTVL.

The V call is TRBV19, the J call TRBJ1-6, with 11 bases fitting TRBD1. CDR3 length equals 16 residues. CDR1 is LNHDA and CDR2 is SQIVND in the germline V gene (reference sequence). Trimming removed 3 bases from V and 9 bases from J; junction bases left unmatched: 7. The CDR3 region has the DNA TGTGCCAGTAGTATCCTCGGGACAGGGGGTGGTTCACCCCTCCACTTT. This translates into CASSILGTGGGSPLHF.

This clone is a singleton in its sample. The chain uses TRBV6-5 and TRBJ2-1; TRBD1 matches 11 bases. CDR1 and CDR2 from the germline V gene are MNHEY and SVGAGI. Trimming at V came to 6 bases and at J to 6 bases, leaving 7 bases not matched to a gene. CDR3 length equals 15 residues. In nucleotides, the CDR3 is TGTGCCAGCAGAACCACCGGGACAGGGGGCAATGAGCAGTTCTTC. Its translation is CASRTTGTGGNEQFF.

This clone is a singleton in its sample. The chain combines TRBV19 with TRBJ2-1, with a tentative D call TRBD1 (5 bases). CDR1 and CDR2 from the germline V gene are LNHDA and SQIVND (reference sequence). V lost 10 bases to trimming and J lost 4 bases, with 11 bases between them. The CDR3 has 12 amino acids. In nucleotides, the CDR3 is TGTGCCACAGGGCCTCCGTACAATGAGCAGTTCTTC. Translating it yields CATGPPYNEQFF.

The CDR3 DNA reads as TGTGCCTGGAGTGCTGGGCTAGCGGGGGGCTCCTACGAGCAGTACTTC. This translates into CAWSAGLAGGSYEQYF. The J gene is TRBJ2-7, the V gene TRBV30; 11 bases line up with TRBD2. Looked up from germline, CDR1 is GTSNPN and CDR2 is SVGIG (reference sequence). The V segment lost 1 base and the J segment 0 bases; nucleotides outside the gene matches: 5. The CDR3 is 16 residues long.

This clone was counted between two and nine times. The genes are TRBV15 and TRBJ1-5; D call uncertain. V lost 4 bases to trimming and J lost 5 bases, with 18 bases between them. CDR1 and CDR2 from the germline V gene are LNHNV and YYDKDF (reference sequence). CDR3 length equals 16 residues. The CDR3 loop is CATSKRGRVDHQPQHF. For the CDR3, the DNA is TGTGCCACCAGCAAACGGGGTCGGGTAGACCATCAGCCCCAGCATTTT.

The chain carries TRBV28 and TRBJ1-1, with 8 bases lining up with TRBD1. V shed 7 bases and J 3 bases; nucleotides not matched to a gene: 4. CDR1 is MDHEN, CDR2 SYDVKM, per germline. CDR3 size: 13 residues. CDR3 sequence (DNA): TGTGCCAGCAAATTGACAGGGGACACTGAAGCTTTCTTT. Its protein product is CASKLTGDTEAFF.

This chain uses TRBV3-1 (or the pseudogene TRBV3-2) with TRBJ2-5, with D unclear. Germline CDR1 is LGHDT and CDR2 is YNNKEL (reference sequence). V lost 1 base and J lost 3, with 6 bases in between. This CDR3 is 13 amino acids long. CDR3 in DNA: TGTGCCAGCAGCCAAGGAGGAAAAGAGACCCAGTACTTC. Encoded protein: CASSQGGKETQYF.

This chain uses TRBV19 with TRBJ1-3; D is ambiguous. CDR1 and CDR2 (germline): LNHDA, SQIVND (reference sequence). The CDR3 has 12 residues. The V gene lost 7 bases and the J gene lost 0 bases, with 4 bases spanning the gap. As DNA, the CDR3 is TGTGCCAGTACGACCTCTGGAAACACCATATATTTT. As protein: CASTTSGNTIYF.

The chain recombines TRBV18 with TRBJ1-1; no clear D gene. V gave up 3 bases and J gave up 3 bases, with 8 bases separating them. Germline V gene sequence: CDR1 KGHSH, CDR2 LQKENI. CDR3 length: 13 residues. The CDR3 region is CASSPSRDTEAFF. The CDR3 nucleotides read TGTGCCAGCTCACCGTCTCGCGACACTGAAGCTTTCTTT.

The sample holds a few counts of this clone. This chain joins TRBV2 and TRBJ2-1; 9 nucleotides align to TRBD2. V gave up 3 bases and J gave up 4 bases; unmatched junction bases: 7. The germline gives CDR1 SNHLY, CDR2 FYNNEI. The CDR3 runs to 16 residues. For the CDR3, the DNA is TGTGCCAGCAGTGAGTATGCTAGCGGGACTTACAATGAGCAGTTCTTC. This sequence encodes CASSEYASGTYNEQFF.

The sample holds one count of this clone. The chain has TRBV7-2 and TRBJ2-5; 7 bases match TRBD1. Per the germline V gene, CDR1 is SGHTA and CDR2 is FQGNSA. The J segment lost 5 bases and the V segment lost 5 bases, leaving 11 bases of the junction unmatched. CDR3 length: 15 residues. The DNA for the CDR3 is TGTGCCAGCAGCGCCCGGCGCCAGGGGGTCGAGACCCAGTACTTC. Its translation is CASSARRQGVETQYF.

J is TRBJ1-2 and V is TRBV7-8; maybe TRBD1 (5 bases). The CDR3 runs 16 residues. V was trimmed by 5 bases and J by 2 bases, leaving 18 bases between them. Germline CDR1 is SGHVS and CDR2 is FQNEAQ. DNA for the CDR3: TGTGCCAGCAGCCAGAGATGGATTGACAGAAACTATGGCTACACCTTC. As protein: CASSQRWIDRNYGYTF.

The CDR3 spells CASGLGQGETDTQYF. In DNA form, the CDR3 reads TGTGCTAGTGGTTTGGGACAGGGTGAGACAGATACGCAGTATTTT. This chain uses TRBV12-5 with TRBJ2-3, with 7 bases matching TRBD1. Germline CDR1 is LGHNT and CDR2 is FRNRAP. CDR3 length: 15 residues. V shed 1 base, J shed 3 bases, and the junction held 4 bases outside the gene matches. Using reference TRBV12-5 and TRBJ2-3 for the parts outside the CDR3, the full variable domain is DARVTQTPRHKVTEMGQEVTMRCQPILGHNTVFWYRQTMMQGLELLAYFRNRAPLDDSGMPKDRFSAEMPDATLATLKIQPSEPRDSAVYFCASGLGQGETDTQYFGPGTRLTVL.

The chain uses TRBV9 and TRBJ2-3; 8 bases align to TRBD2. V dropped 0 bases and J dropped 9; count of bases not matched to a gene: 9. This CDR3 contains 15 residues. Germline V CDR1 and CDR2: SGDLS, YYNGEE. The CDR3 spells CASSVDAGGPRTQYF. The CDR3 region has the DNA TGTGCCAGCAGCGTAGATGCGGGGGGCCCGAGGACGCAGTATTTT.

Only a few counts were recorded for this clone. Other DNA sequences in this specimen translate into the identical CDR3. The chain has TRBV14 and TRBJ1-3; weak D call: TRBD1 (5 bases). Germline CDR1 and CDR2: SGHDN and FVKESK. This CDR3 has 13 residues. V dropped 4 bases and J dropped 4 bases, with 8 bases sitting between them. This CDR3 reads CASSLGTGNTIYF. The CDR3 DNA follows: TGTGCCAGCAGCCTGGGGACCGGAAACACCATATATTTT.

In DNA, the CDR3 is TGTGCCAGCAGCACGACAGGGGCGGGCTACACCTTC. Translating gives CASSTTGAGYTF. V gene TRBV6-2 or TRBV6-3 combines with J gene TRBJ1-2; 8 positions match TRBD1. Trimming took 6 bases from V and 8 from J; bases not matched to a gene: 5. CDR1 is MNHEY, CDR2 SVGEGT, per germline. The CDR3 length is 12 residues.

This chain joins TRBV6-2 or TRBV6-3 and TRBJ2-3; no clear D. The CDR3 is made up of 15 amino acids. Germline CDR1 MNHEY, CDR2 SVGEGT. Trimming pared 4 bases from V and 1 base from J, leaving 12 bases between. CDR3 region: CASSLLRWGTDTQYF. The CDR3 nucleotides read TGTGCCAGCAGTTTACTAAGATGGGGCACAGATACGCAGTATTTT.

This chain uses TRBV7-9 with TRBJ1-5, with a tentative D call TRBD1 (5 bases). The V gene lost 5 bases and the J gene lost 9 bases, with 11 bases spanning the gap. Germline loops: CDR1 SEHNR, CDR2 FQNEAQ (reference sequence). The CDR3 has 12 residues. The CDR3 DNA reads TGTGCCAGCAGCACCGGGGGTCCGCCCCAGCATTTT. Its translation: CASSTGGPPQHF.

This chain's CDR3 is CASSLGLAVYNEQFF. CDR3 DNA: TGTGCCAGCAGCTTAGGCCTAGCGGTCTACAATGAGCAGTTCTTC. This chain joins TRBV11-3 and TRBJ2-1, with TRBD2 identical over 7 bases. From germline, CDR1 is SGHNT and CDR2 YENEEA. V dropped 1 base and J dropped 3; count of bases not matched to a gene: 3. CDR3 length equals 15 residues.

The rearrangement links TRBV25-1 to TRBJ1-2; 7 positions match TRBD1. Germline lookup yields CDR1 MGHDK and CDR2 SYGVNS. V lost 10 bases and J lost 0; bases outside the gene matches: 5. The CDR3 consists of 13 residues. The CDR3 DNA is TGTGCCACCGGGGACAGCTCTAACTATGGCTACACCTTC. Translation gives CATGDSSNYGYTF.

The CDR3 spells CASSPPEQVRGGYTF. As DNA, the CDR3 is TGTGCCAGCTCACCCCCCGAACAGGTCCGCGGGGGCTACACCTTC. This rearrangement joins TRBV18 to TRBJ1-2; maybe TRBD1 (5 bases). Trimming pared 3 bases from V and 8 bases from J, leaving 19 bases between. From germline, CDR1 is KGHSH and CDR2 LQKENI. The CDR3 loop spans 15 amino acids.